Below, one T cell receptor (beta chain) is given with its context. Both 60 Vbeta primers and 13 Jbeta primers went into the PCR. Profiled with immunoSEQ multiplex PCR; TCRdb holds only in-frame clones, not every one. The sample carries under 200,000 clones, almost 85% recorded once. This sample was included in a study of cytomegalovirus exposure and HLA in healthy donors. Germline CDR1 reads MNHEY; CDR2 reads SMNVEV (reference sequence). With 6 bases clipped from V and 2 bases from J, the junction kept 11 bases outside the gene matches. CDR3 size: 17 residues. The chain carries TRBV27 and TRBJ2-5; 11 bases map to TRBD1. Sequencing was done on a sample of PBMCs. The TCR originated in a man aged 30-40 years in good health and CMV-seronegative. CDR3 protein: CASRGVGTGGRQETQYF. The CDR3 DNA sequence: TGTGCCAGCAGGGGGGTTGGGACAGGGGGGAGACAAGAGACCCAGTACTTC.